The 27 T cell receptor beta chains listed next were all sequenced from one sample in a study of T cells in Graves' hyperthyroidism and ophthalmopathy. Using RNA transcripts as the source, TCR beta CDR3 regions were amplified. The HTBI primer set served for first-round RT-PCR of the TCR CDR3. TCRdb passed the multiplex PCR reads through MiXCR, listing each CDR3 protein once. The sample yields a few hundred thousand distinct CDR3 sequences, around 45% seen once. Sequencing was carried out using peripheral blood or thyroid tissue (not recorded which). These receptor sequences come from an adult woman with Graves' disease, either hyperthyroidism or ophthalmopathy (not recorded which).

Many counts were recorded for this clonotype. This rearrangement joins TRBV19 to TRBJ1-1; TRBD1 agrees at 7 bases. Trimming removed 4 bases from V and 4 bases from J; junction bases left unmatched: 6. There are 14 residues in the CDR3. Germline V gives CDR1 LNHDA, CDR2 SQIVND (reference sequence). CDR3 DNA sequence: TGTGCCAGTAGTACGGACAGGAGGGGCACTGAAGCTTTCTTT. Residues: CASSTDRRGTEAFF.

This chain uses TRBV6-5 with TRBJ2-5, with TRBD1 identical over 8 bases. The CDR3 has 15 residues. The germline gives CDR1 MNHEY, CDR2 SVGAGI. Trimming took 5 bases from V and 2 from J; bases not matched to a gene: 7. The CDR3 DNA is TGTGCCAGCAGTCCACGACAGGGGCCTCAAGAGACCCAGTACTTC. This sequence encodes CASSPRQGPQETQYF.

Comments on this clonotype: Its ends do not fully match the called genes, so a read error is possible. The chain uses TRBV11-2 and TRBJ2-2, with D perhaps matching TRBD1 (8 bases). In germline, CDR1 is SGHAT, CDR2 FQNNGV. This CDR3 is built from 20 residues. The CDR3 DNA reads TGTGCCAGCAGCTTAGCGGGCCGACAGGGGCTAGCGGAACTCACCGGGGAGCTGCTTTTT. It is translated as CASSLAGRQGLAELTGELLF.

This chain connects TRBV2 to TRBJ1-6, with a tentative D call TRBD1 (6 bases). With 6 bases removed from V and 4 bases from J, the gap between germline ends came to 16 bases. This CDR3 is built from 16 residues. Germline values: CDR1 SNHLY, CDR2 FYNNEI. The DNA of the CDR3 is TGTGCCAGCAGATCCGGGGACAAGGCGTATAATTCACCCCTCCACTTT. Amino acids: CASRSGDKAYNSPLHF. Filled out from reference TRBV2 and TRBJ1-6, the complete variable domain reads EPEVTQTPSHQVTQMGQEVILRCVPISNHLYFYWYRQILGQKVEFLVSFYNNEISEKSEIFDDQFSVERPDGSNFTLKIRSTKLEDSAMYFCASRSGDKAYNSPLHFGNGTRLTVT.

This clonotype was seen more than once but under ten times. This chain links TRBV10-3 with TRBJ2-6, with D tentatively TRBD1 (5 bases). The CDR3 consists of 17 residues. Trimming removed 5 bases at V and 0 bases at J, with 14 bases between. Germline loops: CDR1 ENHRY, CDR2 SYGVKD. DNA of the CDR3: TGTGCCATCAGTTCGGACACAAGTTTCTCTGGGGCCAACGTCCTGACTTTC. This sequence encodes CAISSDTSFSGANVLTF.

The chain uses TRBV19 and TRBJ1-5; no firm D call. Trimming took 3 bases from V and 5 from J, leaving 8 bases between them. This CDR3 has 13 amino acids. The germline CDR1 and CDR2 sequences are LNHDA and SQIVND (reference sequence). The CDR3 loop is CASSMREDQPQHF. CDR3 DNA sequence: TGTGCCAGTAGTATGCGCGAGGATCAGCCCCAGCATTTT.

The J gene is TRBJ2-7, the V gene TRBV10-3; 10 bases are a match to TRBD1. V dropped 11 bases and J dropped 5; count of bases not matched to a gene: 9. The CDR3 runs to 13 residues. Germline V CDR1 and CDR2: ENHRY, SYGVKD. CDR3 nucleotide sequence: TGTGCCGTCCGGGACAGGGGTTTCAACGAGCAGTACTTC. It codes for CAVRDRGFNEQYF.

The genes are TRBV11-1 and TRBJ1-1; maybe TRBD1 (5 bases). CDR3 length: 20 amino acids. Looked up from germline, CDR1 is SGHAT and CDR2 is FQDESV (reference sequence). V was trimmed by 6 bases and J by 2 bases, leaving 31 bases between them. CDR3 residues: CASSLSTLFTQDSANTEAFF. The CDR3, as DNA: TGTGCCAGCAGTTTAAGTACTCTATTCACCCAAGACAGTGCAAACACTGAAGCTTTCTTT.

The chain is built from TRBV15 and TRBJ2-7; D is possibly TRBD2 (6 bases). The CDR3 covers 15 residues. Trimming shortened V by 0 bases and J by 2 bases, and 11 bases separated the two germline ends. Looked up from germline, CDR1 is LNHNV and CDR2 is YYDKDF (reference sequence). This CDR3 reads CATSRDRRGAYEQYF. The CDR3 bases are TGTGCCACCAGCAGAGATCGGCGGGGTGCCTACGAGCAGTACTTC.

This clonotype came up a few times. The V gene is TRBV6-5, the J gene TRBJ1-6, with D uncertain. The CDR3 loop spans 15 amino acids. The germline CDR1 and CDR2 sequences are MNHEY and SVGAGI. The V end lost 2 bases, the J end lost 0 bases, and 5 bases lay between the germline ends. This CDR3 is CASSYDYSYNSPLHF. The CDR3 DNA sequence: TGTGCCAGCAGTTACGACTACTCCTATAATTCACCCCTCCACTTT.

The J gene is TRBJ2-7, the V gene TRBV10-3; TRBD2 agrees at 11 bases. V dropped 7 bases and J dropped 0; count of bases not matched to a gene: 8. The CDR3 has 16 amino acids. Germline-derived CDR1 and CDR2 are ENHRY and SYGVKD. This chain's CDR3 is CAITGTSGASSYEQYF. CDR3 DNA sequence: TGTGCCATCACCGGGACTAGCGGAGCCAGCTCCTACGAGCAGTACTTC.

The genes are TRBV20-1 and TRBJ2-5; TRBD2 aligns across 8 bases. CDR1 and CDR2 (germline): DFQATT, SNEGSKA (reference sequence). The trim removed 3 bases at V and 2 bases at J, leaving 11 bases unmatched. CDR3 length: 16 residues. CDR3 protein: CSASRPIAGNQETQYF. The CDR3 nucleotides read TGCAGTGCTAGCCGCCCTATAGCGGGGAATCAAGAGACCCAGTACTTC.

This clonotype was observed many times. An end of the junction does not agree with germline; a read error may underlie this. The genes are TRBV7-9 and TRBJ2-7; no clear D gene. The length of the CDR3 is 14 residues. Germline CDR1 is SEHNR and CDR2 is FQNEAQ (reference sequence). CDR3 bases: TGCGCCAGCAGCTTGGAACCAGCCTCCTACGAGCAGTACTTC. It codes for CASSLEPASYEQYF.

The V call is TRBV6-5, the J call TRBJ1-2; D perhaps matches TRBD1 (6 bases). In germline, CDR1 is MNHEY, CDR2 SVGAGI. This CDR3 contains 10 residues. V lost 4 bases to trimming and J lost 9 bases, with 6 bases between them. The CDR3 region is CASSWDSYTF. CDR3 sequence (DNA): TGTGCCAGCAGTTGGGACAGCTACACCTTC.

There are many counts of this clonotype. The CDR3 sequence: CASSWEGGRAFF. The CDR3 bases are TGCGCCAGCAGCTGGGAAGGGGGCAGAGCTTTCTTT. The genes are TRBV5-1 and TRBJ1-1; TRBD1 aligns across 7 bases. The CDR3 consists of 12 residues. J was trimmed by 10 bases and V by 3 bases; bases with no gene match: 6. CDR1 is SGHRS and CDR2 is YFSETQ in the germline V gene.

In regard to this clonotype: The junction shows a germline mismatch at one end, possibly a read error. The chain couples TRBV30 to TRBJ1-4, with D possibly being TRBD1 (5 bases). The CDR3 length is 13 residues. CDR1 is GTSNPN and CDR2 is SVGIG in the germline V gene (reference sequence). The CDR3 nucleotides read TGTGCCTTCAGTCAGGGTGTAAATGAAAAACCGTTTTTT. Its protein is CAFSQGVNEKPFF.

The chain has TRBV7-9 and TRBJ2-5; D is ambiguous. V gave up 9 bases and J gave up 0 bases, with 11 bases separating them. The CDR3 contains 13 residues. The germline V gene encodes CDR1 SEHNR and CDR2 FQNEAQ (reference sequence). This CDR3 reads CASLSPYQETQYF. The CDR3 region has the DNA TGTGCCAGTCTCAGCCCGTACCAAGAGACCCAGTACTTC.

V usage is TRBV6-1 and J usage is TRBJ1-2; D is possibly TRBD1 (5 bases). Germline V gene data show CDR1 as MNHNS and CDR2 as SASEGT. The CDR3 totals 13 residues. Trimming removed 5 bases at V and 6 bases at J, with 13 bases between. CDR3 amino acids: CASSRDGADGYTF. In DNA, the CDR3 is TGTGCCAGCAGTCGGGACGGTGCTGATGGCTACACCTTC.

In regard to this clonotype: A read error may explain this, as a much larger clone is one base away. The CDR3 protein is CDSSAGTGESSEQPQHF. In DNA, the CDR3 is TGTGACAGCAGTGCTGGGACAGGGGAAAGCTCAGAGCAGCCCCAGCATTTT. The V and J genes are TRBV6-1 and TRBJ1-5; 10 bases agree with TRBD1. Looked up from germline, CDR1 is MNHNS and CDR2 is SASEGT. The CDR3 has 17 residues.

This clonotype was detected only a few times. Germline is not matched at one junction end, which may reflect a read error. The chain has TRBV10-3 and TRBJ2-2; weak D call: TRBD2 (5 bases). Germline CDR1 is ENHRY and CDR2 is SYGVKD. The CDR3 is made up of 18 amino acids. CDR3 sequence (DNA): TGCGCCGTCAGTGAAGATGGTTTTGGGTCATGGAGGCCCGGGGAGCTGTTTTTT. Residues: CAVSEDGFGSWRPGELFF.

A few counts support this clonotype. The rearrangement uses TRBV28 and TRBJ2-7, with 8 bases that match TRBD2. V was pared by 2 bases and J by 7 bases, with 10 bases of the junction left unmatched. Germline loops: CDR1 MDHEN, CDR2 SYDVKM. CDR3 length: 15 amino acids. CDR3 residues: CASSLGVAGPLEQYF. The DNA of the CDR3 is TGTGCCAGCAGTTTAGGTGTAGCGGGACCCTTAGAGCAGTACTTC.

The chain employs TRBV30 and TRBJ1-5; D uncertain. Germline V gives CDR1 GTSNPN, CDR2 SVGIG (reference sequence). This CDR3 has 15 residues. Trimming removed 3 bases at V and 2 bases at J, with 14 bases between. Here the CDR3 DNA reads TGTGCCTGGAGCCCCGGGCGGGGTGGCAATCAGCCCCAGCATTTT. Protein product: CAWSPGRGGNQPQHF.

This chain joins TRBV2 and TRBJ2-5, with D possibly matching TRBD1 (6 bases). V was clipped by 7 bases and J by 2 bases, with 17 bases between them. CDR1 is SNHLY and CDR2 is FYNNEI in the germline V gene. CDR3 length: 15 amino acids. In nucleotides, the CDR3 is TGTGCCAGCAAGTATACAGGGCTTAGTCAAGAGACCCAGTACTTC. It translates to CASKYTGLSQETQYF.

The chain links TRBV6-6 to TRBJ1-2; D unresolved. The CDR3 is 14 amino acids. Between the trimmed V and J ends, which lost 8 bases and 4 bases, there was a span of 17 bases. Per germline, CDR1 MNHNY and CDR2 SVGAGI (reference sequence). This chain's CDR3 is CASQPPGSLYGYTF. The CDR3 nucleotides read TGTGCCAGCCAGCCTCCCGGTAGCCTCTATGGCTACACCTTC.

This chain uses TRBV20-1 with TRBJ1-1; the D is unclear. This CDR3 contains 13 residues. With 1 base removed from V and 3 bases from J, the gap between germline ends came to 9 bases. Germline V gene data show CDR1 as DFQATT and CDR2 as SNEGSKA (reference sequence). CDR3 coding DNA: TGCAGTGCTAGAGGGGCGTTGGACACTGAAGCTTTCTTT. Protein: CSARGALDTEAFF.

This clonotype was observed at least ten times. The chain links TRBV29-1 to TRBJ1-6; the D gene is possibly TRBD1 (5 bases). V lost 4 bases and J lost 0, with 22 bases in between. The CDR3 has 19 amino acids. CDR1 is SQVTM, CDR2 ANQGSEA, per germline. The CDR3 DNA reads as TGCAGCGTTGTAGCCAGGGACGGGGCGGGGAGCTCCTATAATTCACCCCTCCACTTT. Translated, it gives CSVVARDGAGSSYNSPLHF.

This clonotype has only a few counts. This chain links TRBV5-8 with TRBJ1-2, with D uncertain. CDR3 length equals 13 residues. V was cut by 2 bases and J by 0 bases, with 5 bases left in between. The germline gives CDR1 SGHTS, CDR2 YDEGEE. CDR3 loop: CASSLLTNYGYTF. In DNA, the CDR3 is TGTGCCAGCAGCTTACTAACTAACTATGGCTACACCTTC.